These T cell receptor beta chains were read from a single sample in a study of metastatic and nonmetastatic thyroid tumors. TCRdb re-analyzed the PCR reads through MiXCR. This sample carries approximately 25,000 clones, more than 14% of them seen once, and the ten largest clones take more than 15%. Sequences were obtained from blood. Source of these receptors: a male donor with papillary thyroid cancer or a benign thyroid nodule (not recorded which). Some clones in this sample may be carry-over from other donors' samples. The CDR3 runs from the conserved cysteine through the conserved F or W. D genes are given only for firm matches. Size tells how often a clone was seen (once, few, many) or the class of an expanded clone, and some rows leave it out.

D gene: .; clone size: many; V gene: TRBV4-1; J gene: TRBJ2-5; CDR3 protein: CASKVVGAETQYF; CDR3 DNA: TGCGCCAGCAAAGTTGTGGGCGCGGAGACCCAGTACTTC
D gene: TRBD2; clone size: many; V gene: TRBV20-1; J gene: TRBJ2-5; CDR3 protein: CSASMAGAYQETQYF; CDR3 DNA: TGCAGTGCTAGTATGGCGGGAGCGTACCAAGAGACCCAGTACTTC
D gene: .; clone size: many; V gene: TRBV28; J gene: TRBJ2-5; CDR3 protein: CASWGQETQYF; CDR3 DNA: TGTGCCAGCTGGGGGCAAGAGACCCAGTACTTC
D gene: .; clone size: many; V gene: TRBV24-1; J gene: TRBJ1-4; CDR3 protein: CATSDPDSRNEKLFF; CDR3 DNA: TGTGCCACCAGTGACCCCGACAGCCGCAATGAAAAACTGTTTTTT
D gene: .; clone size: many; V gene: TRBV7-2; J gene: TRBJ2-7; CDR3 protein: CASSLYYSYEQYF; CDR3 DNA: TGTGCCAGCAGCTTATATTACTCCTACGAGCAGTACTTC
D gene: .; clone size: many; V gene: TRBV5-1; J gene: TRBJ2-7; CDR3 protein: CASSLDLGAPYEQYF; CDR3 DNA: TGCGCCAGCAGCTTGGATCTTGGGGCGCCCTACGAGCAGTACTTC
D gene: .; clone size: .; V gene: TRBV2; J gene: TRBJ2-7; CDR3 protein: CASSPPENREQYF; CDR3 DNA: TGTGCCAGCAGCCCGCCAGAAAACAGGGAGCAGTACTTC
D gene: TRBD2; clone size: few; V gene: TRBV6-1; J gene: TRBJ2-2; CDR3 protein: CASRKGLGFRELFF; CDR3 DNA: TGTGCCAGCAGGAAGGGACTAGGGTTTCGGGAGCTGTTTTTT
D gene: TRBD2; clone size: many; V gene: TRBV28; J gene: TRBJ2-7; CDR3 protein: CASSLKGLAGEWYEQYF; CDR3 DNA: TGTGCCAGCAGTTTAAAGGGACTAGCGGGAGAATGGTACGAGCAGTACTTC
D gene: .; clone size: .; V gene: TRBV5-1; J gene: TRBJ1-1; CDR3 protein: CASSGGRGRGAFF; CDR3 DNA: TGCGCCAGCAGCGGGGGACGGGGTCGGGGAGCTTTCTTT
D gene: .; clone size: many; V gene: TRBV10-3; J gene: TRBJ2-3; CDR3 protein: CAIDSAAGTQYF; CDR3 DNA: TGTGCCATCGATTCAGCGGCAGGTACGCAGTATTTT
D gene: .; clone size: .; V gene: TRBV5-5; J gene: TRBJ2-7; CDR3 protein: CASSFGAFYEQYF; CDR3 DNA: TGTGCCAGCAGCTTTGGAGCTTTCTACGAGCAGTACTTC
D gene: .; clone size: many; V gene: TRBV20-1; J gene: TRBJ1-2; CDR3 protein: CSASLLGYGYTF; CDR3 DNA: TGCAGTGCTAGTCTTTTGGGCTATGGCTACACCTTC
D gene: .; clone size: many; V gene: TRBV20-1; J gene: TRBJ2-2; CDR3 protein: CSARGGVFGTHKTGELFF; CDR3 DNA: TGCAGTGCTAGGGGGGGGGTCTTCGGGACACATAAAACCGGGGAGCTGTTTTTT
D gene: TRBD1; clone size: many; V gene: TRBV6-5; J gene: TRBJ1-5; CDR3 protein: CASSYQTGTQPQHF; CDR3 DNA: TGTGCCAGCAGTTACCAGACAGGGACGCAGCCCCAGCATTTT
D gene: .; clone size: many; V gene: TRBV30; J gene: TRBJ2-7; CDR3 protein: CASLGRGHYEQYF; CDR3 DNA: TGTGCCTCCCTAGGACGGGGGCACTACGAGCAGTACTTC
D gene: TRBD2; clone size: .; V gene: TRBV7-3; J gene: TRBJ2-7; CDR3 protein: CASSVKVAGGPMDYDHYF; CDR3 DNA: TGTGCCAGCAGCGTGAAAGTAGCGGGAGGGCCGATGGACTACGATCATTACTTC
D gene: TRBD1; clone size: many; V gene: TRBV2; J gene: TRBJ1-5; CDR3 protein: CASGAGQGDGNQPQHF; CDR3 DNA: TGTGCCAGCGGGGCGGGACAGGGAGACGGCAATCAGCCCCAGCATTTT
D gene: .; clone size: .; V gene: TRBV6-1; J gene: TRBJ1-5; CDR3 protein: CASSEVAGGNQPQHF; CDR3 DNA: TGTGCCAGCAGTGAAGTAGCCGGCGGCAATCAGCCCCAGCATTTT
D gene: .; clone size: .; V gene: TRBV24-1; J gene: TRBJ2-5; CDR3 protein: CATSDNRIGQEAQYF; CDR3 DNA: TGTGCCACCAGTGACAACAGGATTGGCCAAGAGGCCCAGTACTTC
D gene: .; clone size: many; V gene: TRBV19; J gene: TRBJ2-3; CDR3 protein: CASSVGRGGKDTQYF; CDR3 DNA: TGTGCCAGTAGCGTTGGCAGGGGAGGGAAAGATACGCAGTATTTT
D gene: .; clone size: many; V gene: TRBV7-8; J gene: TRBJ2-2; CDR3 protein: CASSSQAQGTGELFF; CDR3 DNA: TGTGCCAGCAGCTCCCAAGCGCAGGGCACCGGGGAGCTGTTTTTT
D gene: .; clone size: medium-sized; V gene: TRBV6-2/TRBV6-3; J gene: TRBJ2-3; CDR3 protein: CASTQGGADTDTQYF; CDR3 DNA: TGTGCCAGCACCCAAGGGGGGGCGGACACAGATACGCAGTATTTT
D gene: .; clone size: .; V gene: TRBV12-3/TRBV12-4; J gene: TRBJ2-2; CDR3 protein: CASISRRQYLTGELFF; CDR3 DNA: TGTGCCAGCATTTCTCGTCGACAGTACCTCACCGGGGAGCTGTTTTTT
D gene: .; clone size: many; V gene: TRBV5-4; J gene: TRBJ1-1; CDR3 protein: CASSFDTESRVDTEAFF; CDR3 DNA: TGTGCCAGCAGCTTTGACACGGAGAGTAGGGTGGACACTGAAGCTTTCTTT